These 10 T cell receptor beta chains were sequenced from one sample in a study of blood T cell repertoires in COVID-19. Measured with immunoSEQ multiplex PCR; TCRdb has only the in-frame clones, and not every one. The data hold around 81,000 clones, with roughly 80% observed a single time. The sequencing sample was made of peripheral blood. The origin of the receptors is a human donor in a cohort sampled during active COVID-19.

This clone has just a few counts. Here the CDR3 reads CASSARTGMNQPQHF. CDR3 coding DNA: TGTGCCAGCAGCGCCCGGACAGGGATGAATCAGCCCCAGCATTTT. The chain links TRBV7-8 to TRBJ1-5; 8 bases are a match to TRBD1. Trimming took 5 bases from V and 4 from J; bases not matched to a gene: 7. The CDR3 consists of 15 residues. Germline CDR1 SGHVS, CDR2 FQNEAQ.

The chain joins TRBV19 to TRBJ2-2; TRBD2 aligns across 10 bases. From germline, CDR1 is LNHDA and CDR2 SQIVND (reference sequence). J gave up 6 bases and V 6 bases, and 10 bases lay outside the gene matches. The CDR3 is 16 residues long. CDR3 amino acids: CASSSRAGGLSGELFF. DNA for the CDR3: TGTGCCAGTAGCTCCCGAGCGGGGGGGCTTTCCGGGGAGCTGTTTTTT. Looking up the rest from reference TRBV19 and TRBJ2-2 gives the full variable domain: DGGITQSPKYLFRKEGQNVTLSCEQNLNHDAMYWYRQDPGQGLRLIYYSQIVNDFQKGDIAEGYSVSREKKESFPLTVTSAQKNPTAFYLCASSSRAGGLSGELFFGEGSRLTVL.

This clone has only a few counts. The chain has TRBV15 and TRBJ2-3; weak D call: TRBD1 (6 bases). Germline lookup yields CDR1 LNHNV and CDR2 YYDKDF (reference sequence). V was pared by 5 bases and J by 3 bases, with 12 bases between. The CDR3 spans 14 residues. Written as DNA, the CDR3 is TGTGCCACCAGCGAGACAGGTCTGACAGATACGCAGTATTTT. As protein: CATSETGLTDTQYF.

The chain carries TRBV27 and TRBJ2-5, with D possibly being TRBD1 (5 bases). V lost 5 bases to trimming and J lost 7 bases, with 17 bases between them. In germline, CDR1 is MNHEY, CDR2 SMNVEV (reference sequence). There are 14 residues in the CDR3. CDR3 region: CASSPRTDQGTQYF. In DNA, the CDR3 is TGTGCCAGCAGTCCCCGGACCGACCAGGGGACCCAGTACTTC.

This chain connects TRBV5-6 to TRBJ1-2; the D gene is possibly TRBD1 (6 bases). This CDR3 region has 16 residues. The ends were cut back, 7 bases at V and 0 bases at J, with 19 bases in the middle. Germline values: CDR1 SGHDT, CDR2 YYEEEE. The CDR3 spells CASVRRIQGANYGYTF. CDR3 nucleotides: TGTGCCAGCGTGAGGCGTATACAGGGAGCTAACTATGGCTACACCTTC.

The gene calls are TRBV5-6 and TRBJ2-7; the match to TRBD1 covers 9 bases. The CDR3 covers 15 residues. The V gene's germline CDR1 is SGHDT and CDR2 YYEEEE. J gave up 3 bases and V 0 bases, and 4 bases lay outside the gene matches. In DNA, the CDR3 is TGTGCCAGCAGCTTGGGTCCGGGACAGGGCTACGAGCAGTACTTC. Protein: CASSLGPGQGYEQYF.

The genes are TRBV30 and TRBJ1-1; TRBD1 aligns across 7 bases. The CDR3 totals 13 residues. J gave up 5 bases and V 3 bases, and 6 bases lay outside the gene matches. The germline gives CDR1 GTSNPN, CDR2 SVGIG (reference sequence). CDR3 loop: CAWRQGRITEAFF. Here the CDR3 DNA reads TGTGCCTGGAGACAGGGGCGCATTACTGAAGCTTTCTTT.

The chain joins TRBV18 to TRBJ1-6; TRBD1 might be the D (6 bases). The germline CDR1 and CDR2 sequences are KGHSH and LQKENI. The CDR3 length is 15 residues. Trimming removed 6 bases at V and 10 bases at J, with 19 bases between. The CDR3 spells CASSLTGTLGSPLHF. Here the CDR3 DNA reads TGTGCCAGCTCGCTTACCGGGACACTAGGATCACCCCTCCACTTT.

This chain uses TRBV27 with TRBJ1-6, with D perhaps matching TRBD1 (6 bases). Germline V gene sequence: CDR1 MNHEY, CDR2 SMNVEV (reference sequence). This CDR3 is built from 16 residues. The V end was cut by 4 bases, the J end by 4 bases, with 14 bases between. The CDR3 bases are TGTGCCAGCAGTTGGGGGCGAACGTTTTATAATTCACCCCTCCACTTT. It specifies CASSWGRTFYNSPLHF.

The chain carries TRBV9 and TRBJ1-2, with 8 bases matching TRBD1. This CDR3 region has 14 residues. Per germline, CDR1 SGDLS and CDR2 YYNGEE. J lost 8 bases, V lost 0 bases, and 6 bases had no gene match. CDR3 sequence reads: CASSVDQGAYGYTF. The CDR3 region has the DNA TGTGCCAGCAGCGTAGACCAGGGGGCGTACGGCTACACCTTC.